This entry concerns a single T cell receptor (beta chain). This entry belongs to a study of T cell responses to AZD1222 COVID-19 vaccine. This CDR3 spans 13 amino acids. Trimming removed 3 bases at V and 6 bases at J, with 12 bases between. Germline loops: CDR1 SGHRS, CDR2 YFSETQ. TCRdb's table, derived via immunoSEQ multiplex PCR, lists solely in-frame clones and lacks some. The profile covers around 110,000 clones, with 75% to 90% appearing a single time and 3.9% taken by the ten largest. This chain joins TRBV5-1 and TRBJ1-1; D unresolved. This TCR was sampled from an adult in good health. Specimen: peripheral blood, collected on day 0 of MenACWY control vaccination. The CDR3 loop is CASSWEGKSEAFF. The CDR3 region has the DNA TGCGCCAGCAGCTGGGAAGGGAAATCTGAAGCTTTCTTT. The full variable domain, with the rest looked up from reference TRBV5-1 and TRBJ1-1, is KAGVTQTPRYLIKTRGQQVTLSCSPISGHRSVSWYQQTPGQGLQFLFEYFSETQRNKGNFPGRFSGRQFSNSRSEMNVSTLELGDSALYLCASSWEGKSEAFFGQGTRLTVV.